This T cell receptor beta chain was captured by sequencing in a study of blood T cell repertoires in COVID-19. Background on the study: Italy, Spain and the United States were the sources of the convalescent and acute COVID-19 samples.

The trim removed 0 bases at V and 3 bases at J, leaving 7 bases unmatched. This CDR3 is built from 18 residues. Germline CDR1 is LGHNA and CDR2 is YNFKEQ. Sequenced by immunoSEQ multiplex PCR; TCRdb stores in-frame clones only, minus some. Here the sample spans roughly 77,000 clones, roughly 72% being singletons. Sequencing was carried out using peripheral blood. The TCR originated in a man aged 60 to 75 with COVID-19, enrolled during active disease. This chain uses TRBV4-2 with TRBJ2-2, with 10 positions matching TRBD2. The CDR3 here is CASSQDVGLAGDTGELFF. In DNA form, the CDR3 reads TGTGCCAGCAGCCAAGATGTGGGGCTAGCGGGGGACACCGGGGAGCTGTTTTTT.